The rows below give T cell receptor beta chains drawn from one sample of a study of blood T cell repertoires in COVID-19. TCRdb's table, derived via immunoSEQ multiplex PCR, lists solely in-frame clones and lacks some. The table has about 99,000 clones, around 82% seen once; the top ten hold roughly 13%. The sample consisted of peripheral blood. Receptors originate from a human donor in a cohort sampled during active or convalescent COVID-19. CDR3s include the opening cysteine and the closing phenylalanine or tryptophan. Each record gives: J gene, clone size, D gene, V gene, CDR3 DNA, CDR3 protein. The D gene is left open where the match is weak. Expanded clones are given a class, and other clones once, few, many or no size at all.

j_call: TRBJ2-6; clone_size: .; d_call: .; v_call: TRBV27; cdr3_nt: TGTGCCAGCAGTTTAACCCGGGATCACTCTGGGGCCAACGTCCTGACTTTC; cdr3_aa: CASSLTRDHSGANVLTF
j_call: TRBJ2-1; clone_size: .; d_call: TRBD2; v_call: TRBV24-1; cdr3_nt: TGTGCCACCAGTGATTTGGAAGCGGGGTCCTACAATGAGCAGTTCTTC; cdr3_aa: CATSDLEAGSYNEQFF
j_call: TRBJ2-3; clone_size: .; d_call: .; v_call: TRBV5-1; cdr3_nt: TGCGCCAGCGGACTTCTCCGTGGCACAGATACGCAGTATTTT; cdr3_aa: CASGLLRGTDTQYF
j_call: TRBJ1-1; clone_size: .; d_call: .; v_call: TRBV6-6; cdr3_nt: TGTGCCAGCAGGGGGGCTTGGGGGCTGAACACTGAAGCTTTCTTT; cdr3_aa: CASRGAWGLNTEAFF
j_call: TRBJ2-1; clone_size: .; d_call: .; v_call: TRBV5-1; cdr3_nt: TGCGCCAGCAGCTTGGCCCTCGGCTACAATGAGCAGTTCTTC; cdr3_aa: CASSLALGYNEQFF
j_call: TRBJ2-3; clone_size: .; d_call: .; v_call: TRBV6-2/TRBV6-3; cdr3_nt: TGTGCCAGCAGTTACGGCAGGCAGTTCGTTGGAGATACGCAGTATTTT; cdr3_aa: CASSYGRQFVGDTQYF
j_call: TRBJ2-3; clone_size: .; d_call: TRBD2; v_call: TRBV2; cdr3_nt: TGTGCCAGCAGTGGCGGGACTAGCGGGTCCCCGCAGTATTTT; cdr3_aa: CASSGGTSGSPQYF
j_call: TRBJ2-5; clone_size: .; d_call: .; v_call: TRBV3-1/TRBV3-2; cdr3_nt: TGTGCCAGCAGCCCGCAGGGCGAGACCCAGTACTTC; cdr3_aa: CASSPQGETQYF
j_call: TRBJ2-1; clone_size: .; d_call: TRBD1; v_call: TRBV12-5; cdr3_nt: TGTGCTAGTGGTCCCGGGACAGGGAACAATGAGCAGTTCTTC; cdr3_aa: CASGPGTGNNEQFF
j_call: TRBJ2-5; clone_size: .; d_call: .; v_call: TRBV2; cdr3_nt: TGTGCCAGCAACAGACGAACCCAAGAGACCCAGTACTTC; cdr3_aa: CASNRRTQETQYF
j_call: TRBJ2-7; clone_size: .; d_call: .; v_call: TRBV7-8; cdr3_nt: TGTGCCAGCAGCTTAGTACTACCCTACGAGCAGTACTTC; cdr3_aa: CASSLVLPYEQYF
j_call: TRBJ2-5; clone_size: .; d_call: TRBD2; v_call: TRBV10-3; cdr3_nt: TGTGCCATCAGTGAGGGGAGGGAGGGACAGACCCAGTACTTC; cdr3_aa: CAISEGREGQTQYF
j_call: TRBJ1-2; clone_size: .; d_call: .; v_call: TRBV5-1; cdr3_nt: TGCGCCAGCAGCTTGGATGGACAGCAAAACTATGGCTACACCTTC; cdr3_aa: CASSLDGQQNYGYTF
j_call: TRBJ1-1; clone_size: few; d_call: .; v_call: TRBV4-3; cdr3_nt: TGCGCCAGCAGCCAAGAGTCGTTGGGATTGAGGGAGCGTGAAGCTTTCTTT; cdr3_aa: CASSQESLGLREREAFF
j_call: TRBJ2-7; clone_size: .; d_call: .; v_call: TRBV10-3; cdr3_nt: TGTGCCATCAGTGCGGGTTACGAGCAGTACTTC; cdr3_aa: CAISAGYEQYF
j_call: TRBJ1-1; clone_size: once; d_call: .; v_call: TRBV6-5; cdr3_nt: TGTGCCAGTAGAACAGGGTCCGGCACTGAAGCTTTCTTT; cdr3_aa: CASRTGSGTEAFF
j_call: TRBJ2-3; clone_size: .; d_call: TRBD1; v_call: TRBV12-5; cdr3_nt: TGTGCTAGTGGTTTTTTAGGGACAGGGACAGATACGCAGTATTTT; cdr3_aa: CASGFLGTGTDTQYF
j_call: TRBJ2-3; clone_size: .; d_call: TRBD2; v_call: TRBV5-4; cdr3_nt: TGTGCCAGCAGCCGCACTAGCGGGGTGGAGACAGATACGCAGTATTTT; cdr3_aa: CASSRTSGVETDTQYF
j_call: TRBJ1-2; clone_size: once; d_call: .; v_call: TRBV11-2; cdr3_nt: TGTGCCAGCAGCTTAGCTGGGGACAATGGCTACACCTTC; cdr3_aa: CASSLAGDNGYTF
j_call: TRBJ2-2; clone_size: .; d_call: .; v_call: TRBV24-1; cdr3_nt: TGTGCCACCAGTGATCCAGGGAGGACCGGGGAGCTGTTTTTT; cdr3_aa: CATSDPGRTGELFF
j_call: TRBJ1-6; clone_size: .; d_call: TRBD1; v_call: TRBV5-4; cdr3_nt: TGTGCCAGCAGCCCCGGGACAGGGGTGTTGGGATCACCCCTCCACTTT; cdr3_aa: CASSPGTGVLGSPLHF
j_call: TRBJ1-1; clone_size: .; d_call: .; v_call: TRBV6-1; cdr3_nt: TGTGCCAGCAGTGAATCGGCATTGGTTCAGAGGGACACTGAAGCTTTCTTT; cdr3_aa: CASSESALVQRDTEAFF
j_call: TRBJ2-1; clone_size: many; d_call: .; v_call: TRBV7-3; cdr3_nt: TGTGCCAGCAGCTTAAGGGCCCACAATGAGCAGTTCTTC; cdr3_aa: CASSLRAHNEQFF